This T cell receptor beta chain was recorded in a study of response to subunit inactivated influenza vaccine. With V trimmed by 1 base and J by 4 bases, 7 bases remained unmatched. This CDR3 spans 15 amino acids. The V gene's germline CDR1 is DFQATT and CDR2 SNEGSKA (reference sequence). TCRdb independently ran MiXCR on the RT-PCR reads; one entry per CDR3 protein. The sample lists some 640,000 distinct CDR3 sequences, about 15% seen once, with 6.5% to 8.5% in the top ten. The rearrangement joins TRBV20-1 to TRBJ1-2; 9 nucleotides align to TRBD1. The sample consisted of PBMCs from blood, taken 14 days before vaccination. This TCR derives from a man in his fifties who received an inactivated influenza vaccine. CDR3 nucleotides: TGCAGTGCTAGAGTAGTGACAGGGGGTATCTATGGCTACACCTTC. This gives the protein CSARVVTGGIYGYTF.